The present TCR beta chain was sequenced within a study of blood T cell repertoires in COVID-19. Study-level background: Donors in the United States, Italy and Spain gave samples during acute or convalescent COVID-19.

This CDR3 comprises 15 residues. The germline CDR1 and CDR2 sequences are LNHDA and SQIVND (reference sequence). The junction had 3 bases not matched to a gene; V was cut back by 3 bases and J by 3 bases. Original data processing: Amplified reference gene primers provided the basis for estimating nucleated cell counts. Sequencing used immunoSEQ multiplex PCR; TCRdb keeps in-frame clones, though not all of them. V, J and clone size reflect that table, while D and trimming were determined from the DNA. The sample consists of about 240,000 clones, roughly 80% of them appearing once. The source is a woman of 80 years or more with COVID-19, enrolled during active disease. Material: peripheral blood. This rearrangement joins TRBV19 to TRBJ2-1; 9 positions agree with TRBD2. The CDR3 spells CASSIGLAHYNEQFF. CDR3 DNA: TGTGCCAGTAGTATCGGACTAGCGCACTACAATGAGCAGTTCTTC.